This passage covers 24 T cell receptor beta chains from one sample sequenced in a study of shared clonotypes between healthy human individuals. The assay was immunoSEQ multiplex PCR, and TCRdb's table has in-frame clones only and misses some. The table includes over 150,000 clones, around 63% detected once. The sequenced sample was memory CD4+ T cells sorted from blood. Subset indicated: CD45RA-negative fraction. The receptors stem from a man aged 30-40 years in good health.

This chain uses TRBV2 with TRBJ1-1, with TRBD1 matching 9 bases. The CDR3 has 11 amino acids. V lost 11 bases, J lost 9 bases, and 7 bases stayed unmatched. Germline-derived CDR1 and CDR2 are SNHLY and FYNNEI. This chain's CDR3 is CASQGQGKAFF. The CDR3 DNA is TGTGCCTCCCAAGGACAGGGGAAAGCTTTCTTT.

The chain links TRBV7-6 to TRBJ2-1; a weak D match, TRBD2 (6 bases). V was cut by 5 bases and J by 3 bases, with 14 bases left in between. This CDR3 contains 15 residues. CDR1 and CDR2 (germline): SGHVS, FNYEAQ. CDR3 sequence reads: CASSARPGVYNEQFF. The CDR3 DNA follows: TGTGCCAGCAGCGCCCGCCCGGGGGTCTACAATGAGCAGTTCTTC.

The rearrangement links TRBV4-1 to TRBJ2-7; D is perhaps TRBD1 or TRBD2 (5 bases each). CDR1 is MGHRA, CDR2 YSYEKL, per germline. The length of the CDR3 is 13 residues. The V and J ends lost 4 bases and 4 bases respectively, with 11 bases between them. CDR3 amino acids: CASSRDPRYEQYF. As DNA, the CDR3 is TGCGCCAGCAGCCGGGACCCGAGATACGAGCAGTACTTC.

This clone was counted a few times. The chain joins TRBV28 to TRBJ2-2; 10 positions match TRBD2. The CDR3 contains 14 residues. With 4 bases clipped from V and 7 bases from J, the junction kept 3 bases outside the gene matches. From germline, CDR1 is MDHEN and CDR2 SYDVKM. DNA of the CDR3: TGTGCCAGCAGTTCAGCGGGAGGGTACGGGGAGCTGTTTTTT. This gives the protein CASSSAGGYGELFF.

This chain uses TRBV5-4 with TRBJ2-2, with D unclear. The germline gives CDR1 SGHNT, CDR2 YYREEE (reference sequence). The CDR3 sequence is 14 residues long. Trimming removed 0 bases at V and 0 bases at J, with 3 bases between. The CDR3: CASSLGSNTGELFF. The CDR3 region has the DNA TGTGCCAGCAGCTTGGGATCGAACACCGGGGAGCTGTTTTTT.

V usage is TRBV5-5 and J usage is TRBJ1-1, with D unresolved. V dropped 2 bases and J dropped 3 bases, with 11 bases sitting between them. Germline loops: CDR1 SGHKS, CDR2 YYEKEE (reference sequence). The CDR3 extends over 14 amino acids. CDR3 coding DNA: TGTGCCAGCAGCTTTATGGGAAGGGACACTGAAGCTTTCTTT. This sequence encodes CASSFMGRDTEAFF.

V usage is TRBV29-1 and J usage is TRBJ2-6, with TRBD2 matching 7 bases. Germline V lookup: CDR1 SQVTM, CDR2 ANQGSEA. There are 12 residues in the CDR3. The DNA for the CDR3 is TGCGGGGGAGGGGACGGGGCCAACGTCCTGACTTTC. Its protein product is CGGGDGANVLTF.

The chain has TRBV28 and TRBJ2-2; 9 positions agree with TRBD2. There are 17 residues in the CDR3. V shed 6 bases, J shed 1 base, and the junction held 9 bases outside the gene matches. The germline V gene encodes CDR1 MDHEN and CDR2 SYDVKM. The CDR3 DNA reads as TGTGCCAGCAGACAAGGCCAGACTAGCGGGAACACCGGGGAGCTGTTTTTT. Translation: CASRQGQTSGNTGELFF.

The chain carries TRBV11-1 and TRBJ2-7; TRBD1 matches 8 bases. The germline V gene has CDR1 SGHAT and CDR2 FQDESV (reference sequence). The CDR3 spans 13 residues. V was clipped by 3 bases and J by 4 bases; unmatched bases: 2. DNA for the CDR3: TGTGCCAGCAGCTTGCAGGGGGCGTACGAGCAGTACTTC. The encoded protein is CASSLQGAYEQYF. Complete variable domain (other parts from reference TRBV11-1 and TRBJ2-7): EAEVAQSPRYKITEKSQAVAFWCDPISGHATLYWYRQILGQGPELLVQFQDESVVDDSQLPKDRFSAERLKGVDSTLKIQPAELGDSAMYLCASSLQGAYEQYFGPGTRLTVT.

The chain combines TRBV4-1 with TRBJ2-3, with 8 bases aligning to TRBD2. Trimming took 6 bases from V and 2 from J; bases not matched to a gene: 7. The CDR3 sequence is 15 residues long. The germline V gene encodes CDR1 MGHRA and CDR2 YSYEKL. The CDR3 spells CASSRREASTDTQYF. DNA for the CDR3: TGCGCCAGCAGTAGGCGGGAGGCCTCCACAGATACGCAGTATTTT.

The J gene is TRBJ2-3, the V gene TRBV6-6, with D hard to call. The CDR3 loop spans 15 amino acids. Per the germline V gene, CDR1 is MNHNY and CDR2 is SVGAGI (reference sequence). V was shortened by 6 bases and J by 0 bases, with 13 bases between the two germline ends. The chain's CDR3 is CASSLRIPSTDTQYF. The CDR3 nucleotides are TGTGCCAGCAGCCTCAGGATCCCTAGCACAGATACGCAGTATTTT.

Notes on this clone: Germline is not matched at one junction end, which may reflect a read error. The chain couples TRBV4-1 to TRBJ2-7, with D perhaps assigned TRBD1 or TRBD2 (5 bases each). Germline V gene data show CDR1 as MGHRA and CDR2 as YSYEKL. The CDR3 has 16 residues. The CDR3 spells CASSPSVGTATFISCF. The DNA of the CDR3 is TGCGCCAGCAGCCCATCGGTCGGGACCGCAACTTTCATCAGTTGCTTC.

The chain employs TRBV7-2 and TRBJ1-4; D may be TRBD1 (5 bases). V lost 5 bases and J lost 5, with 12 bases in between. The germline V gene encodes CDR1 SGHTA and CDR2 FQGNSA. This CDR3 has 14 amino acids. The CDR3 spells CASSRDLGNEKLFF. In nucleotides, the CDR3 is TGTGCCAGCAGCCGGGACCTGGGGAATGAAAAACTGTTTTTT.

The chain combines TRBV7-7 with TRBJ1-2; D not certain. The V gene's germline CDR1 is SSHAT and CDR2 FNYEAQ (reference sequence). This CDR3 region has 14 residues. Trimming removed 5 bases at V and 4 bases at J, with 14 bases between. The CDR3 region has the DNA TGTGCCAGCAGCCAGTGCCGAAAGACCTATGGCTACACCTTC. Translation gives CASSQCRKTYGYTF.

In DNA form, the CDR3 reads TGTGCCAGCAGCTTGTTTGGGGGGAGACAGGGGTCCCCTCCGCGAGCTTTCTTT. Translating gives CASSLFGGRQGSPPRAFF. The chain uses TRBV7-8 and TRBJ1-1; 8 bases map to TRBD1. Looked up from germline, CDR1 is SGHVS and CDR2 is FQNEAQ. CDR3 length equals 18 residues. V shed 3 bases and J 10 bases; nucleotides not matched to a gene: 22.

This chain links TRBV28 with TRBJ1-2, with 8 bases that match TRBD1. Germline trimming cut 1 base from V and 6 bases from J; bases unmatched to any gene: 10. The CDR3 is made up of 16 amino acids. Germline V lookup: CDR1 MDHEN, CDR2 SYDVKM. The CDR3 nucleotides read TGTGCCAGCAGTTTATCTCCCGGACAGGGAGTCAATGGCTACACCTTC. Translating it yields CASSLSPGQGVNGYTF.

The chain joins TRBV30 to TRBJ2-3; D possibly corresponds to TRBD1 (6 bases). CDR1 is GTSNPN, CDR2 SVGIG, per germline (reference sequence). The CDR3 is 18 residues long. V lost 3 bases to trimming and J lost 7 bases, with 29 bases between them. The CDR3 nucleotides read TGTGCCTGGAGCGTAACTAGGGGGTCCCTCGGCTTGGGGAATACGCAGTATTTT. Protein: CAWSVTRGSLGLGNTQYF.

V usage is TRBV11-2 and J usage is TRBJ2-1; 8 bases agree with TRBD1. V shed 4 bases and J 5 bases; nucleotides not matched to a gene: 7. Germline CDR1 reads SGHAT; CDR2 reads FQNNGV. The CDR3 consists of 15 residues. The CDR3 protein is CASSSGGNRDNEQFF. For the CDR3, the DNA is TGTGCCAGCAGCTCAGGGGGCAACCGGGACAATGAGCAGTTCTTC.

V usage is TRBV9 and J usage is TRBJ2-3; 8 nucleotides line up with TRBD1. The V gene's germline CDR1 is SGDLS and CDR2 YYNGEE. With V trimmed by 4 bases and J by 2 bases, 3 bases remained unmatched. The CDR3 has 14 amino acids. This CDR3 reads CASSQGQDTDTQYF. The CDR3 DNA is TGTGCCAGCAGCCAGGGACAGGACACAGATACGCAGTATTTT. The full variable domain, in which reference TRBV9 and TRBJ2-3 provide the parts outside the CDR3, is DSGVTQTPKHLITATGQRVTLRCSPRSGDLSVYWYQQSLDQGLQFLIQYYNGEERAKGNILERFSAQQFPDLHSELNLSSLELGDSALYFCASSQGQDTDTQYFGPGTRLTVL.

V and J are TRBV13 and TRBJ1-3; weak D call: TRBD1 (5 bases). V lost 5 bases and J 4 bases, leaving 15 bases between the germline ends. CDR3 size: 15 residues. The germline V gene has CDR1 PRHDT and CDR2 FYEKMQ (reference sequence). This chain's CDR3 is CASSADGGRGNTIYF. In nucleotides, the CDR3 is TGTGCCAGCAGCGCCGACGGGGGGAGAGGAAACACCATATATTTT.

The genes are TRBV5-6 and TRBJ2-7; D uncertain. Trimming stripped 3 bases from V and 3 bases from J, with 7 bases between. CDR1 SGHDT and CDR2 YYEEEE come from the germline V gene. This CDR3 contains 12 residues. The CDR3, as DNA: TGTGCCAGCAGCTCTCCACACTACGAGCAGTACTTC. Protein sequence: CASSSPHYEQYF.

CDR3: CASSLRRKGGSYNEQFF. CDR3 sequence (DNA): TGTGCCAGCAGTTTGAGGCGGAAGGGGGGCTCCTACAATGAGCAGTTCTTC. The rearrangement joins TRBV27 to TRBJ2-1; either TRBD1 or TRBD2 may fit D (6 bases each). From germline, CDR1 is MNHEY and CDR2 SMNVEV (reference sequence). The CDR3 loop spans 17 amino acids. Trimming stripped 3 bases from V and 0 bases from J, with 15 bases between.

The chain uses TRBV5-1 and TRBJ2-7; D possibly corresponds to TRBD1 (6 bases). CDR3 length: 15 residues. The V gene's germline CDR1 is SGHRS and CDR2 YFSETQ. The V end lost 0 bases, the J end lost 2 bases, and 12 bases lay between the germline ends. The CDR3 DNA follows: TGCGCCAGCAGCTTGGAGTTACAGGGCCCCTACGAGCAGTACTTC. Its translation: CASSLELQGPYEQYF.

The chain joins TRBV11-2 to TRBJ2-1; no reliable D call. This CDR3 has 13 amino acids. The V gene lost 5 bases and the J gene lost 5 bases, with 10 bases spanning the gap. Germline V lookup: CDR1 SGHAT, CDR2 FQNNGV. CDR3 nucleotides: TGTGCCAGCAGCATTGGTTATAACAATGAGCAGTTCTTC. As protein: CASSIGYNNEQFF.